This T cell receptor beta chain was obtained from a study of Graves' ophthalmopathy and Graves' hyperthyroidism. Overall study context: Sampling took place at initial diagnosis, with peripheral blood obtained before any treatment. The study's findings and limits: The blood repertoire also included most expanded thyroid clonotypes above 0.001 frequency.

The CDR3 is 15 amino acids. Germline-derived CDR1 and CDR2 are DFQATT and SNEGSKA (reference sequence). The V segment lost 0 bases and the J segment 5 bases; nucleotides outside the gene matches: 8. Amplification of TCR beta CDR3 regions used RNA transcripts. First-round RT-PCR relied on HTBI primers, and a second-round multiplex PCR came next. MiXCR was run by TCRdb on the multiplex PCR reads, yielding one entry per CDR3 protein. The table includes more than 300,000 distinct CDR3 sequences, 17% detected once. This clonotype showed up many times. Its antigen is currently unknown. The receptor was derived from an adult woman with stable Graves' hyperthyroidism. V is TRBV20-1 and J is TRBJ2-7, with 9 bases fitting TRBD1. Sequencing was done on a sample of peripheral blood. The DNA of the CDR3 is TGCAGTGCTAGAGATGGAGGGACAGGGTTTCACGAGCAGTACTTC. It translates to CSARDGGTGFHEQYF.